A single T cell receptor (beta chain) is shown here with its context. The antigen is undetermined. The germline V gene has CDR1 SGHAT and CDR2 FQNNGV. The CDR3 is 13 residues long. Deletions cut 3 bases from V and 7 bases from J, with 10 bases between. These data belong to a study of shared clonotypes between healthy human individuals. Data came from immunoSEQ multiplex PCR; TCRdb stores just in-frame clones and leaves some out. The sample yields roughly 640,000 clones, 74% seen once. Splitting of CD4+ cells produced CD45RA+ naive and CD45RA-negative memory subsets. Findings and caveats of the study: Around 5% was the fraction of naive CD4 clonotypes found shared across a few donors. Among donors, the sharing of clonotypes was expected to be influenced by sequencing depth. Non-shared clonotypes had lower generation probabilities than those shared by all four donors.

The V gene is TRBV11-2, the J gene TRBJ2-1; no firm D call. Source material: memory CD4+ T cells sorted from blood. Subset noted: CD45RA-negative fraction. The TCR was taken from a woman between 25 and 40 years old in good health. The CDR3, as DNA: TGTGCCAGCAGCTTTCTAGGCAGGAATGAGCAGTTCTTC. This sequence encodes CASSFLGRNEQFF.